Each of the 23 T cell receptor beta chains below was sequenced from the same sample in a study of cytomegalovirus exposure and HLA in healthy donors. The PCR ran on 60 Vbeta and 13 Jbeta primers. Libraries were prepared by immunoSEQ multiplex PCR; TCRdb keeps only in-frame clonotypes and omits some of them. The repertoire consists of roughly 100,000 clones, with roughly 82% occurring once and the leading ten covering less than 11%. Input material: PBMCs. These receptors originate from a man in his fifties in good health and CMV-seronegative.

This clone was counted a few times. The chain combines TRBV28 with TRBJ2-7; 7 positions match TRBD2. Germline V gives CDR1 MDHEN, CDR2 SYDVKM. The CDR3 extends over 15 amino acids. With 8 bases clipped from V and 0 bases from J, the junction kept 10 bases outside the gene matches. CDR3 residues: CASVEASGASYEQYF. The CDR3 DNA reads as TGTGCCAGCGTTGAGGCTAGCGGTGCCTCCTACGAGCAGTACTTC. The complete variable domain, with remaining parts taken from reference TRBV28 and TRBJ2-7, reads DVKVTQSSRYLVKRTGEKVFLECVQDMDHENMFWYRQDPGLGLRLIYFSYDVKMKEKGDIPEGYSVSREKKERFSLILESASTNQTSMYLCASVEASGASYEQYFGPGTRLTVT.

The V call is TRBV6-5, the J call TRBJ2-3, with 11 positions matching TRBD2. V shed 3 bases, J shed 5 bases, and the junction held 4 bases outside the gene matches. Germline-derived CDR1 and CDR2 are MNHEY and SVGAGI. The CDR3 length is 15 residues. For the CDR3, the DNA is TGTGCCAGCAGTTATAGCGGGGGGGCCCTAGATACGCAGTATTTT. Its protein product is CASSYSGGALDTQYF.

CDR3 residues: CASTRTGYGYTF. CDR3 nucleotide sequence: TGTGCCAGCACCCGGACAGGCTATGGCTACACCTTC. This rearrangement joins TRBV14 to TRBJ1-2; TRBD1 agrees at 7 bases. Germline CDR1 reads SGHDN; CDR2 reads FVKESK. V shed 7 bases and J 4 bases; nucleotides not matched to a gene: 3. CDR3 length: 12 residues.

For the CDR3, the DNA is TGTGCCAGCAGCTTGGATCCTAGACCGGGACAGAACATTCAGTACTTC. Translation gives CASSLDPRPGQNIQYF. V gene TRBV5-5 combines with J gene TRBJ2-4, with 7 bases lining up with TRBD1. The CDR3 spans 16 residues. The germline V gene has CDR1 SGHKS and CDR2 YYEKEE (reference sequence). Trimming cost V 0 bases and J 7 bases; bases outside gene matches: 10.

This chain uses TRBV6-1 with TRBJ1-5, with TRBD1 as a possible D gene (6 bases). Trimming shortened V by 9 bases and J by 5 bases, and 20 bases separated the two germline ends. The CDR3 runs 15 residues. The germline V gene has CDR1 MNHNS and CDR2 SASEGT. CDR3 sequence reads: CASHFAQGIDQPQHF. The CDR3 region has the DNA TGTGCCAGTCACTTCGCACAGGGAATAGATCAGCCCCAGCATTTT.

The chain combines TRBV28 with TRBJ1-5; D gene ambiguous. The CDR3 covers 15 residues. Per the germline V gene, CDR1 is MDHEN and CDR2 is SYDVKM. V lost 6 bases, J lost 0 bases, and 12 bases lay in between. CDR3 sequence reads: CASRGSGYSNQPQHF. The CDR3, as DNA: TGTGCCAGCAGGGGGTCGGGGTATAGCAATCAGCCCCAGCATTTT.

V is TRBV7-2 and J is TRBJ1-1, with D perhaps TRBD1 (6 bases). V dropped 8 bases and J dropped 0 bases, with 13 bases sitting between them. Germline V gene sequence: CDR1 SGHTA, CDR2 FQGNSA. The CDR3 is 14 amino acids. CDR3 nucleotides: TGTGCCAGCGGAACTACAGGGCTGAACACTGAAGCTTTCTTT. Translating gives CASGTTGLNTEAFF.

CDR3 nucleotide sequence: TGTGCCAGCAGCCCCGGACATCAAGAGACCCAGTACTTC. Translation: CASSPGHQETQYF. The chain recombines TRBV11-2 with TRBJ2-5, with a weak D call TRBD1 (5 bases). This CDR3 spans 13 amino acids. The V end lost 5 bases, the J end lost 2 bases, and 9 bases lay between the germline ends. Looked up from germline, CDR1 is SGHAT and CDR2 is FQNNGV. Full variable domain (rest looked up from reference TRBV11-2 and TRBJ2-5): EAGVAQSPRYKIIEKRQSVAFWCNPISGHATLYWYQQILGQGPKLLIQFQNNGVVDDSQLPKDRFSAERLKGVDSTLKIQPAKLEDSAVYLCASSPGHQETQYFGPGTRLLVL.

The rearrangement links TRBV6-5 to TRBJ1-2; D is possibly TRBD1 (6 bases). Germline V CDR1 and CDR2: MNHEY, SVGAGI. This CDR3 comprises 14 residues. The ends were cut back, 5 bases at V and 1 base at J, with 11 bases in the middle. CDR3 DNA sequence: TGTGCCAGCAGTGGGGACATCATTAACTATGGCTACACCTTC. Translating gives CASSGDIINYGYTF.

The chain has TRBV28 and TRBJ1-4, with a tentative D call TRBD1 (6 bases). The CDR3 sequence is 15 residues long. V was pared by 4 bases and J by 4 bases, with 13 bases between. Germline CDR1 is MDHEN and CDR2 is SYDVKM. For the CDR3, the DNA is TGTGCCAGCAGTTCCCCAGGGGCCCTTAATGAAAAACTGTTTTTT. As protein: CASSSPGALNEKLFF.

V and J are TRBV27 and TRBJ1-3; D perhaps matches TRBD1 (5 bases). Looked up from germline, CDR1 is MNHEY and CDR2 is SMNVEV (reference sequence). Deletions cut 5 bases from V and 0 bases from J, with 17 bases between. CDR3 length: 17 amino acids. CDR3 loop: CASSRHPDSPSGNTIYF. In nucleotides, the CDR3 is TGTGCCAGCAGTCGTCACCCCGACAGCCCCTCTGGAAACACCATATATTTT.

J is TRBJ2-3 and V is TRBV9; TRBD1 matches at 8 bases. After removal of 0 bases from V and 4 bases from J, the junction contained 4 bases not matched to a gene. The CDR3 spans 15 residues. Germline-derived CDR1 and CDR2 are SGDLS and YYNGEE. DNA for the CDR3: TGTGCCAGCAGCGTAGGGGACAGGAGATCAGATACGCAGTATTTT. Residues: CASSVGDRRSDTQYF.

The chain employs TRBV19 and TRBJ1-5, with 7 bases aligning to TRBD1. The germline V gene encodes CDR1 LNHDA and CDR2 SQIVND (reference sequence). The CDR3 runs to 15 residues. The V gene end was trimmed by 4 bases and the J gene end by 3 bases; junction bases not matched to a gene: 6. CDR3 nucleotide sequence: TGTGCCAGTAGTAGAGTACAGGGGTCCAATCAGCCCCAGCATTTT. Translated: CASSRVQGSNQPQHF.

The chain links TRBV30 to TRBJ2-5, with unresolved D. The V end was cut by 5 bases, the J end by 2 bases, with 9 bases between. This CDR3 contains 12 residues. CDR1 is GTSNPN, CDR2 SVGIG, per germline (reference sequence). CDR3 sequence: CAWEPVQETQYF. The CDR3 nucleotides read TGTGCCTGGGAGCCGGTACAAGAGACCCAGTACTTC. The entire variable domain, with the rest obtained from reference TRBV30 and TRBJ2-5, is as follows: SQTIHQWPATLVQPVGSPLSLECTVEGTSNPNLYWYRQAAGRGLQLLFYSVGIGQISSEVPQNLSASRPQDRQFILSSKKLLLSDSGFYLCAWEPVQETQYFGPGTRLLVL.

CDR3 amino acids: CASSERQETQYF. CDR3 nucleotides: TGTGCCAGCAGCGAGAGGCAAGAGACCCAGTACTTC. V usage is TRBV11-3 and J usage is TRBJ2-5; no reliable D call. The germline gives CDR1 SGHNT, CDR2 YENEEA. The CDR3 is 12 amino acids. Trimming shortened V by 5 bases and J by 2 bases, and 6 bases separated the two germline ends.

The rearrangement joins TRBV7-3 to TRBJ1-1, with D hard to call. V gave up 5 bases and J gave up 1 base, with 11 bases separating them. The CDR3 is 14 amino acids. CDR1 and CDR2 from the germline V gene are SGHTA and FQGTGA. Here the CDR3 reads CASSAGLGNTEAFF. The CDR3 region has the DNA TGTGCCAGCAGCGCAGGTCTGGGGAACACTGAAGCTTTCTTT. Filled out from reference TRBV7-3 and TRBJ1-1, the complete variable domain reads GAGVSQTPSNKVTEKGKYVELRCDPISGHTALYWYRQSLGQGPEFLIYFQGTGAADDSGLPNDRFFAVRPEGSVSTLKIQRTERGDSAVYLCASSAGLGNTEAFFGQGTRLTVV.

V and J are TRBV28 and TRBJ2-7; TRBD1 matches 7 bases. Germline loops: CDR1 MDHEN, CDR2 SYDVKM. This CDR3 is 13 amino acids long. V trimming: 5 bases; J trimming: 2 bases; junction bases outside the gene matches: 3. CDR3: CASSGTVTYEQYF. CDR3 nucleotide sequence: TGTGCCAGCAGTGGGACAGTTACCTACGAGCAGTACTTC.

The chain has TRBV11-2 and TRBJ2-5; TRBD1 is a possible D gene (5 bases). Germline V gives CDR1 SGHAT, CDR2 FQNNGV. The CDR3 contains 14 residues. V dropped 3 bases and J dropped 1 base, with 9 bases sitting between them. CDR3 loop: CASSFSRGQETQYF. The CDR3 DNA sequence: TGTGCCAGCAGCTTCTCTAGGGGCCAAGAGACCCAGTACTTC. Filled out from reference TRBV11-2 and TRBJ2-5, the complete variable domain reads EAGVAQSPRYKIIEKRQSVAFWCNPISGHATLYWYQQILGQGPKLLIQFQNNGVVDDSQLPKDRFSAERLKGVDSTLKIQPAKLEDSAVYLCASSFSRGQETQYFGPGTRLLVL.

This clone was counted once. The genes are TRBV5-1 and TRBJ1-1; D perhaps matches TRBD1 (6 bases). The CDR3 loop spans 17 amino acids. CDR1 and CDR2 (germline): SGHRS, YFSETQ. The V end was cut by 0 bases, the J end by 0 bases, with 15 bases between. CDR3 sequence: CASSLAGGGNMNTEAFF. The CDR3 DNA reads as TGCGCCAGCAGCTTGGCCGGGGGGGGCAATATGAACACTGAAGCTTTCTTT.

The chain carries TRBV27 and TRBJ2-7, with TRBD1 as a possible D gene (6 bases). The V and J ends lost 4 bases and 2 bases respectively, with 15 bases between them. From germline, CDR1 is MNHEY and CDR2 SMNVEV (reference sequence). CDR3 size: 15 residues. The CDR3 nucleotides are TGTGCCAGCAGTTCACACAGGGACAACCCCTACGAGCAGTACTTC. It codes for CASSSHRDNPYEQYF.

This clone was picked up one time. Other DNA sequences in the sample encode the same CDR3. The rearrangement links TRBV28 to TRBJ1-5, with TRBD1 as a possible D gene (5 bases). V lost 10 bases, J lost 2 bases, and 9 bases lay in between. Germline lookup yields CDR1 MDHEN and CDR2 SYDVKM. There are 12 residues in the CDR3. CDR3 sequence reads: CATGGGNQPQHF. CDR3 nucleotide sequence: TGTGCCACGGGGGGGGGCAATCAGCCCCAGCATTTT. The whole variable domain, filled in from reference TRBV28 and TRBJ1-5, reads DVKVTQSSRYLVKRTGEKVFLECVQDMDHENMFWYRQDPGLGLRLIYFSYDVKMKEKGDIPEGYSVSREKKERFSLILESASTNQTSMYLCATGGGNQPQHFGDGTRLSIL.

The CDR3 DNA reads as TGCGCCAGCAGCTTGGATGCAAGTCGGAATCAGCCCCAGCATTTT. Residues: CASSLDASRNQPQHF. The V gene is TRBV5-1, the J gene TRBJ1-5; D is ambiguous. CDR3 length: 15 residues. The V and J ends lost 0 bases and 4 bases respectively, with 11 bases between them. Germline CDR1 SGHRS, CDR2 YFSETQ.

This clone showed up just a few times. V gene TRBV7-6 combines with J gene TRBJ2-1; D might be TRBD2 (6 bases). V lost 3 bases, J lost 5 bases, and 11 bases lay in between. Germline lookup yields CDR1 SGHVS and CDR2 FNYEAQ. The CDR3 spans 14 residues. CDR3 region: CASSFGRLDNEQFF. The CDR3 DNA sequence: TGTGCCAGCAGCTTCGGTAGACTAGACAATGAGCAGTTCTTC.